This TCR beta chain stems from a study of blood T cell repertoires in COVID-19. For the study at large: The origin of the acute and convalescent COVID-19 samples was the United States, Italy and Spain. Sample material is recorded as cDNA or gDNA derived from T cells, B-cell-depleted T cells, or PBMCs.

Authors' data handling: Reference gene primer amplification gave nucleated cell count estimates. Clones were read by immunoSEQ multiplex PCR, and TCRdb kept only the in-frame ones, dropping some. V, J and clone size reflect that table, while D and trimming were determined from the DNA. The sample contains more than 200,000 clones, 80% to 90% of which appear only once. A remark on this clone: Other DNA sequences in the sample encode the same CDR3.

The CDR3 is made up of 14 amino acids. V was trimmed by 0 bases and J by 5 bases, leaving 6 bases between them. Germline loops: CDR1 SGDLS, CDR2 YYNGEE. This clonotype originated in a woman aged 80 or over with acute or convalescent COVID-19. The sequenced sample was peripheral blood. The chain carries TRBV9 and TRBJ1-6; no clear D. The CDR3 sequence is CASSVELDNSPLHF. DNA of the CDR3: TGTGCCAGCAGCGTAGAATTAGATAATTCACCCCTCCACTTT.